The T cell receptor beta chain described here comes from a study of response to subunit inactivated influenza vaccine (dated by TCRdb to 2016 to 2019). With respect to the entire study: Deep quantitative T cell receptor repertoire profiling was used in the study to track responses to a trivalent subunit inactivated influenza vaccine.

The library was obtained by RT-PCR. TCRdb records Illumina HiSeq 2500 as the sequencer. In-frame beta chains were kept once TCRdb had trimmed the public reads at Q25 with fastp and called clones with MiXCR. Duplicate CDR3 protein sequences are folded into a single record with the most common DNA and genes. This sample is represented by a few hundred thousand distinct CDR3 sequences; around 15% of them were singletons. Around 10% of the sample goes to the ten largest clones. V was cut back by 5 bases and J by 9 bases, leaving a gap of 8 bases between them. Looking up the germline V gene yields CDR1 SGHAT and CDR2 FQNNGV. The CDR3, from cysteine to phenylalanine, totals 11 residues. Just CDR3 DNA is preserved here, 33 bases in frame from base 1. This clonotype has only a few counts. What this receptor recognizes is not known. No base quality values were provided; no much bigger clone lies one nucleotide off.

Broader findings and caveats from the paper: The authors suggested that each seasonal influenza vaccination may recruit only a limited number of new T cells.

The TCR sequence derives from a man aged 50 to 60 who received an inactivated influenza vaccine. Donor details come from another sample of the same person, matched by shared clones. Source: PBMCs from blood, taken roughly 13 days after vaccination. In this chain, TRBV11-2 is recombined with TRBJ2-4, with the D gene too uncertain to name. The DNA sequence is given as TGTGCCAGCAGCCTATCCGGCATTCAGTACTTC. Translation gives CASSLSGIQYF. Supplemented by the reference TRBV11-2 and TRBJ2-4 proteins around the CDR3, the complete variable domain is EAGVAQSPRYKIIEKRQSVAFWCNPISGHATLYWYQQILGQGPKLLIQFQNNGVVDDSQLPKDRFSAERLKGVDSTLKIQPAKLEDSAVYLCASSLSGIQYFGAGTRLSVL.